The 31 T cell receptor beta chains listed next were all sequenced from one sample in a study of a mutant IDH1 vaccine in newly diagnosed glioma. The time point denotes: week 11, during vaccination. Mutant IDH1 20-mer peptide, at 300 ug, made up each vaccine dose, with topical imiquimod. For these TCRs, the target antigens are not known. Measured with immunoSEQ multiplex PCR; TCRdb has only the in-frame clones, and not every one. The table lists some 130,000 clones, about 80% of them singletons. Material: PBMCs, obtained from a glioma patient whose treatment included an IDH1 peptide vaccine. The receptor source for this set is a man between 35 and 55 years old with glioma.

The chain carries TRBV5-6 and TRBJ2-1; D remains unclear. This CDR3 region has 12 residues. The V end was cut by 2 bases, the J end by 9 bases, with 9 bases between. Per germline, CDR1 SGHDT and CDR2 YYEEEE. The CDR3 region has the DNA TGTGCCAGCAGCTTTTTACGGCGTGAGCAGTTCTTC. Protein: CASSFLRREQFF.

This chain uses TRBV13 with TRBJ2-3; 10 bases agree with TRBD1. The CDR3 is 14 residues long. Germline-derived CDR1 and CDR2 are PRHDT and FYEKMQ (reference sequence). J gave up 2 bases and V 8 bases, and 4 bases lay outside the gene matches. The CDR3 sequence is CASEGTGVTDTQYF. The CDR3 nucleotides read TGTGCCAGCGAGGGGACAGGGGTCACAGATACGCAGTATTTT.

The chain employs TRBV18 and TRBJ1-5; 10 nucleotides agree with TRBD1. CDR1 is KGHSH and CDR2 is LQKENI in the germline V gene. The junction had 5 bases not matched to a gene; V was cut back by 4 bases and J by 2 bases. The CDR3 spans 16 residues. CDR3 nucleotides: TGTGCCAGCTCACGATCGGACAGGGGGGGCAATCAGCCCCAGCATTTT. Protein sequence: CASSRSDRGGNQPQHF.

The CDR3 DNA sequence: TGTGCCAGCAGCTTAGCGACCCAGGGGGCGTATGGCTACACCTTC. Amino acids: CASSLATQGAYGYTF. The chain carries TRBV7-9 and TRBJ1-2; 8 bases fit TRBD1. CDR1 is SEHNR and CDR2 is FQNEAQ in the germline V gene (reference sequence). The length of the CDR3 is 15 residues. The V and J ends lost 0 bases and 5 bases, in that order; junction bases with no gene match: 5.

The chain combines TRBV29-1 with TRBJ2-7, with 10 bases lining up with TRBD1. CDR1 SQVTM and CDR2 ANQGSEA come from the germline V gene. This CDR3 is 15 amino acids long. Trimming at V came to 0 bases and at J to 4 bases, leaving 6 bases not matched to a gene. For the CDR3, the DNA is TGCAGCGTTGAAGATCGACGGGACAGGGGTTACGAGCAGTACTTC. This gives the protein CSVEDRRDRGYEQYF.

This chain links TRBV9 with TRBJ1-3; tentatively, D is TRBD1 (5 bases). The germline V gene encodes CDR1 SGDLS and CDR2 YYNGEE. Trimming pared 2 bases from V and 3 bases from J, leaving 15 bases between. This CDR3 comprises 16 residues. The CDR3 DNA follows: TGTGCCAGCAGCGTTGGCAGGGCCACCATTGGAAACACCATATATTTT. It is translated as CASSVGRATIGNTIYF.

This clone showed up just once. The rearrangement uses TRBV10-3 and TRBJ1-2; TRBD1 is a possible D gene (5 bases). V dropped 4 bases and J dropped 5 bases, with 14 bases sitting between them. Germline CDR1 ENHRY, CDR2 SYGVKD. This CDR3 has 14 amino acids. CDR3 nucleotides: TGTGCCATCAGTGTATTGGGGGGAGAGTATGGCTACACCTTC. Amino acids: CAISVLGGEYGYTF.

V gene TRBV7-9 combines with J gene TRBJ2-5, with 10 bases identical to TRBD1. The V and J ends lost 7 bases and 5 bases, in that order; junction bases with no gene match: 10. The CDR3 is 15 residues long. Germline CDR1 is SEHNR and CDR2 is FQNEAQ (reference sequence). In DNA, the CDR3 is TGTGCCAGCACCTCTGCCGGGACAGGGGAGGAGACCCAGTACTTC. It yields the protein CASTSAGTGEETQYF.

This clone turned up a few times. This chain connects TRBV4-1 to TRBJ1-3, with 8 bases that match TRBD1. Germline trimming cut 4 bases from V and 0 bases from J; bases unmatched to any gene: 5. The V gene's germline CDR1 is MGHRA and CDR2 YSYEKL. The CDR3 runs to 16 residues. The CDR3, as DNA: TGCGCCAGCAGCCTCGTCACAGGGGGCTCTGGAAACACCATATATTTT. It specifies CASSLVTGGSGNTIYF.

This clone was detected only a few times. V and J are TRBV7-3 and TRBJ2-2, with a possible D match to TRBD1 (6 bases). V lost 5 bases and J lost 6, with 10 bases in between. The CDR3 sequence is 13 residues long. Germline V gene lookup returns CDR1 SGHTA and CDR2 FQGTGA. The CDR3 coding sequence is TGTGCCAGCAGCCTACAGGGAGCCGGGGAGCTGTTTTTT. Its translation: CASSLQGAGELFF.

The chain uses TRBV29-1 and TRBJ2-7, with a weak D call TRBD1 (5 bases). Per the germline V gene, CDR1 is SQVTM and CDR2 is ANQGSEA. CDR3 size: 13 residues. The CDR3 sequence is CSSSGGASYEQYF. CDR3 DNA: TGCAGTTCCTCTGGTGGGGCATCCTACGAGCAGTACTTC.

The chain is built from TRBV19 and TRBJ2-7; D may be TRBD1 (6 bases). Germline V gene lookup returns CDR1 LNHDA and CDR2 SQIVND (reference sequence). Trimming stripped 0 bases from V and 4 bases from J, with 16 bases between. The CDR3 is made up of 16 amino acids. This CDR3 is CASSIDRGQFLYEQYF. The DNA of the CDR3 is TGTGCCAGTAGTATAGATCGAGGACAGTTCCTATACGAGCAGTACTTC.

This chain links TRBV4-3 with TRBJ2-3, with D unclear. The V and J ends lost 1 base and 1 base respectively, with 9 bases between them. In germline, CDR1 is LGHNA, CDR2 YSLEER. The CDR3 length is 15 residues. The CDR3 DNA reads TGCGCCAGCAGCCAAGCGTCCTGGGGCACAGATACGCAGTATTTT. Amino acid sequence: CASSQASWGTDTQYF.

The rearrangement uses TRBV19 and TRBJ2-6; 9 positions agree with TRBD1. The CDR3 sequence is 16 residues long. With V trimmed by 6 bases and J by 0 bases, 3 bases remained unmatched. Looked up from germline, CDR1 is LNHDA and CDR2 is SQIVND (reference sequence). As DNA, the CDR3 is TGTGCCAGTAGCGGGACAGGGAGCTCTGGGGCCAACGTCCTGACTTTC. It specifies CASSGTGSSGANVLTF.

The chain has TRBV7-8 and TRBJ2-1; TRBD2 matches at 7 bases. CDR1 is SGHVS and CDR2 is FQNEAQ in the germline V gene. The CDR3 consists of 13 residues. The J segment lost 10 bases and the V segment lost 8 bases, leaving 11 bases of the junction unmatched. The CDR3 protein is CASHPNGLGEQFF. The CDR3 coding sequence is TGTGCCAGCCACCCTAACGGACTAGGCGAGCAGTTCTTC.

CDR3 loop: CASSSGQWDYNEKLFF. The CDR3 bases are TGCGCCAGCAGCTCGGGACAGTGGGACTATAATGAAAAACTGTTTTTT. The chain combines TRBV5-1 with TRBJ1-4; 7 bases map to TRBD1. Germline CDR1 SGHRS, CDR2 YFSETQ. The CDR3 contains 16 residues. Unmatched junction bases numbered 9, after V lost 3 bases and J lost 4 bases.

The chain is built from TRBV5-1 and TRBJ2-7; D is undetermined. This CDR3 spans 15 amino acids. Germline CDR1 SGHRS, CDR2 YFSETQ. The V and J ends lost 3 bases and 2 bases respectively, with 15 bases between them. CDR3 residues: CASSSLGRPAYEQYF. DNA for the CDR3: TGCGCCAGCAGCTCGTTGGGCCGCCCGGCCTACGAGCAGTACTTC.

The chain combines TRBV19 with TRBJ2-2; D may correspond to TRBD1 or TRBD2 (6 bases each). The CDR3 runs to 15 residues. The germline V gene encodes CDR1 LNHDA and CDR2 SQIVND (reference sequence). Trimming took off 5 bases at V and 4 bases at J, with 14 bases between the two ends. The CDR3 region is CASSLGEGGTGELFF. In nucleotides, the CDR3 is TGTGCCAGTAGTCTGGGCGAGGGGGGCACCGGGGAGCTGTTTTTT.

V gene TRBV5-1 combines with J gene TRBJ2-7; D unresolved. CDR3 length: 20 residues. With 6 bases removed from V and 0 bases from J, the gap between germline ends came to 31 bases. Germline CDR1 is SGHRS and CDR2 is YFSETQ. The DNA of the CDR3 is TGCGCCAGCAATATAGGTGGGCACTTTACTCTACCTCTAAGCTCCTACGAGCAGTACTTC. Translation: CASNIGGHFTLPLSSYEQYF.

This chain uses TRBV5-1 with TRBJ2-7; TRBD1 might be the D (5 bases). Trimming took off 0 bases at V and 5 bases at J, with 12 bases between the two ends. The CDR3 loop spans 14 amino acids. Germline V CDR1 and CDR2: SGHRS, YFSETQ. The CDR3: CASSLEVAGHEQYF. CDR3 bases: TGCGCCAGCAGCTTGGAAGTCGCAGGGCACGAGCAGTACTTC.

This clone was seen only a few times. The V and J genes are TRBV9 and TRBJ1-5; TRBD1 is a possible D gene (6 bases). Germline loops: CDR1 SGDLS, CDR2 YYNGEE. This CDR3 spans 14 amino acids. Between the trimmed V and J ends, which lost 3 bases and 4 bases, there was a span of 11 bases. The CDR3 region is CASSENRDNQPQHF. In DNA, the CDR3 is TGTGCCAGCAGCGAGAACAGGGATAATCAGCCCCAGCATTTT.

The rearrangement joins TRBV6-4 to TRBJ1-5; D is unresolved. The V gene's germline CDR1 is MRHNA and CDR2 SNTAGT. This CDR3 has 15 residues. V was pared by 6 bases and J by 0 bases, with 12 bases between. DNA of the CDR3: TGTGCCAGCAGCCTCGACGGTAGTAGCAATCAGCCCCAGCATTTT. It is translated as CASSLDGSSNQPQHF.

The genes are TRBV2 and TRBJ1-2, with 7 bases identical to TRBD1. Germline lookup yields CDR1 SNHLY and CDR2 FYNNEI. The CDR3 runs to 14 residues. J lost 3 bases, V lost 1 base, and 2 bases had no gene match. The CDR3 DNA reads TGTGCCAGCAGTGAAGGGACAGGCGACTATGGCTACACCTTC. Its translation: CASSEGTGDYGYTF.

This chain uses TRBV28 with TRBJ2-3; maybe TRBD2 (5 bases). The germline V gene has CDR1 MDHEN and CDR2 SYDVKM. CDR3 length: 17 residues. Between the trimmed V and J ends, which lost 8 bases and 4 bases, there was a span of 25 bases. CDR3 DNA sequence: TGTGCCAGCCCCCCCACAGTCGGTTTCGTGAGGGCAGATACGCAGTATTTT. Protein: CASPPTVGFVRADTQYF.

This sequence joins TRBV19 and TRBJ2-1, with TRBD2 identical over 10 bases. The CDR3 runs to 16 residues. V trimming: 5 bases; J trimming: 0 bases; junction bases outside the gene matches: 4. CDR1 is LNHDA and CDR2 is SQIVND in the germline V gene (reference sequence). CDR3 sequence reads: CASSGGLADSYNEQFF. Written as DNA, the CDR3 is TGTGCCAGTAGTGGAGGACTAGCGGACTCCTACAATGAGCAGTTCTTC.

The chain couples TRBV27 to TRBJ1-2, with unresolved D. Trimming shortened V by 8 bases and J by 1 base, and 14 bases separated the two germline ends. The CDR3 runs to 14 residues. The germline V gene encodes CDR1 MNHEY and CDR2 SMNVEV (reference sequence). CDR3 DNA: TGTGCCAGCGGAAGCCCTTTCCTTAACTATGGCTACACCTTC. As protein: CASGSPFLNYGYTF.

This chain links TRBV6-5 with TRBJ1-6; 8 nucleotides agree with TRBD1. Germline assignment: CDR1 MNHEY and CDR2 SVGAGI. The CDR3 extends over 15 amino acids. V shed 6 bases and J 5 bases; nucleotides not matched to a gene: 6. The CDR3 DNA reads as TGTGCCAGCAGCCATGACAGGGGCGATAATTCACCCCTCCACTTT. This sequence encodes CASSHDRGDNSPLHF.

The chain carries TRBV7-2 and TRBJ2-3; a weak D match, TRBD2 (5 bases). CDR3 length equals 14 residues. CDR1 is SGHTA, CDR2 FQGNSA, per germline. The germline V and J ends were trimmed by 1 base and 6 bases, with 11 bases remaining between them. The CDR3 DNA is TGTGCCAGCAGCTTAGGGGTCGGGGTGGATACGCAGTATTTT. Protein product: CASSLGVGVDTQYF.

There are a few counts of this clone. The chain is built from TRBV18 and TRBJ2-7; possibly TRBD2 for D (5 bases). V lost 3 bases, J lost 7 bases, and 10 bases lay in between. The CDR3 runs 12 residues. Germline CDR1 is KGHSH and CDR2 is LQKENI. The CDR3 coding sequence is TGTGCCAGCTCACCTGGACTCGCTGAGCAGTACTTC. Translated: CASSPGLAEQYF.

The chain joins TRBV7-9 to TRBJ1-1, with no clear D. This CDR3 has 13 residues. Germline lookup yields CDR1 SEHNR and CDR2 FQNEAQ (reference sequence). V was cut by 4 bases and J by 4 bases, with 10 bases left in between. CDR3 coding DNA: TGTGCCAGCAGCTCGGCACGGGGCACTGAAGCTTTCTTT. It encodes CASSSARGTEAFF.

This clone was detected a few times. In DNA, the CDR3 is TGTGCCAGCAGCTCACCAGCACAGGGGGCGCATGGCTACACCTTC. Translated: CASSSPAQGAHGYTF. This chain joins TRBV7-2 and TRBJ1-2; TRBD1 matches at 9 bases. This CDR3 has 15 amino acids. Germline-derived CDR1 and CDR2 are SGHTA and FQGNSA. V lost 4 bases and J lost 6; bases outside the gene matches: 9.